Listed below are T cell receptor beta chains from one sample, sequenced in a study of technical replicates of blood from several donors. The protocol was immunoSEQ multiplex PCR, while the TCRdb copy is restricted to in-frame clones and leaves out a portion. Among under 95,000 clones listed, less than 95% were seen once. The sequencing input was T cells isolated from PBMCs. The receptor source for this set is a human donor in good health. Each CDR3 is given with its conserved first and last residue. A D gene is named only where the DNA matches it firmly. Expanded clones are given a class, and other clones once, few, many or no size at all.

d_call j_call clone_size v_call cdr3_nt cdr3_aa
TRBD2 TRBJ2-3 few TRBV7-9 TGTGCCAGCACCCGACTAGCGGGGGCCGATACGCAGTATTTT CASTRLAGADTQYF
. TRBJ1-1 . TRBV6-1 TGTGCCAGCAGTGCCTACACTGAAGCTTTCTTT CASSAYTEAFF
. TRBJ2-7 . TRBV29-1 TGCAGCGTTGTAACTTACGAGCAGTACTTC CSVVTYEQYF
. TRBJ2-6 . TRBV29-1 TGCAGCGTTGTACGGTCTGGGGCCAACGTCCTGACTTTC CSVVRSGANVLTF
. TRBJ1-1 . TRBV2 TGTGCCAGCAGTGGGGTTCCAGGTAGGAAAACTGAAGCTTTCTTT CASSGVPGRKTEAFF
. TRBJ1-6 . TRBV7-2 TGTGCCAGCAGCTCCATGGGGCCAGGAGGGGCCTCACCCCTCCACTTT CASSSMGPGGASPLHF
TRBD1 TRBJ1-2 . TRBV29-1 TGCAGCGTTGACCTGCCCAGTGACAGGGCCAACTATGGCTACACCTTC CSVDLPSDRANYGYTF
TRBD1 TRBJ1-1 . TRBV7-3 TGTGCCAGCAGCTTCCGTGGGGACAGGGCGTCCGAAGCTTTCTTT CASSFRGDRASEAFF
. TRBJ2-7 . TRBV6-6 TGTGCCAGCCAGGCGAAGTCCTTCCCGGTCTACGAGCAGTACTTC CASQAKSFPVYEQYF
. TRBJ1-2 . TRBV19 TGTGCCAGTAGTATCCACAGGGCCTATGGCTACACCTTC CASSIHRAYGYTF
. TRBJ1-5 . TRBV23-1 TGCGCCAGCAGTCCGACAAGTAATCAGCCCCAGCATTTT CASSPTSNQPQHF
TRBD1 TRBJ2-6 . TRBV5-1 TGCGCCACAGAAGGGACAGGGGCTACGGGGGCCAACGTCCTGACTTTC CATEGTGATGANVLTF
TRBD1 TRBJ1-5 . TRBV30 TGTGCCCCCGGGGGGCTGGGACAGGCGAACAATCAGCCCCAGCATTTT CAPGGLGQANNQPQHF
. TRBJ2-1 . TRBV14 TGTGCCAGCAGCCCGGGCCCAGGGGACCCGTTGGATGAGCAGTTCTTC CASSPGPGDPLDEQFF
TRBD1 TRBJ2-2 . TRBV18 TGTGCCAGCTCACCGGACAGGGGATACACCGGGGAGCTGTTTTTT CASSPDRGYTGELFF
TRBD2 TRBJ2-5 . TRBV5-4 TGTGCCAGCAGCCTTGGACTAGCGGGAGGCCATGGATGGGAGACCCAGTACTTC CASSLGLAGGHGWETQYF
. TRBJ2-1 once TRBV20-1 TGCAGTGCGACAGCCGAGTTCTTC CSATAEFF
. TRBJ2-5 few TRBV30 TGTGCCTGGAGTGTTACCGGGGAGACCCAGTACTTC CAWSVTGETQYF
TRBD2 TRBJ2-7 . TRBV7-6 TGTGCCAGCAGCCCTCGGACTAGCGGGAGTTGGGCGTACTTC CASSPRTSGSWAYF
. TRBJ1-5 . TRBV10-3 TGTGCCATCAGTGAGTCGCCCAGGGCGGTAGTAAGCAATCAGCCCCAGCATTTT CAISESPRAVVSNQPQHF
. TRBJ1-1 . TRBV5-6 TGTGCCAGCAGCTTGTCCGTACAGGGGAACACTGAAGCTTTCTTT CASSLSVQGNTEAFF
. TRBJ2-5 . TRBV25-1 TGTGCCAGCAGTGAACATGGACAGTCAGAGACCCAGTACTTC CASSEHGQSETQYF
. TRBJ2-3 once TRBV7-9 TGTGCCAGCAGTTGGGCTGGGGCCACAGATACGCAGTATTTT CASSWAGATDTQYF
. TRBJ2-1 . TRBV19 TGTGCCAGTAGTGGAGTATACAATGAGCAGTTCTTC CASSGVYNEQFF
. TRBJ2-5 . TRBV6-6 TGTGCCAGCAGCCCACCCGGGGATCAAGAGACCCAGTACTTC CASSPPGDQETQYF
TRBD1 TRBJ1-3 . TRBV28 TGTGCCAGCAGTGGCTTCACAGGGGCTGGAAACACCATATATTTT CASSGFTGAGNTIYF
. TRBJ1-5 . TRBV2 TGTGCCAGCAGTTTAGGACGGGAGAATCAGCCCCAGCATTTT CASSLGRENQPQHF
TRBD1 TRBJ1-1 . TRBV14 TGTGCCAGCAGCCGCCGATTGGACAGGTTGAACACTGAAGCTTTCTTT CASSRRLDRLNTEAFF
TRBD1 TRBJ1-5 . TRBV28 TGTGCCAGCAGTTTAAGACAGGGGTCCTATAGCAATCAGCCCCAGCATTTT CASSLRQGSYSNQPQHF
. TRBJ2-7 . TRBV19 TGTGCCAGTCGAGAGTTTGGCTCCTACGAGCAGTACTTC CASREFGSYEQYF
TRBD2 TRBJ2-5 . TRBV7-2 TGTGCCAGCAGCTTAAGCGGGATCCAAGAGACCCAGTACTTC CASSLSGIQETQYF
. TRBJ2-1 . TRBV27 TGTGCCAGCAGTAACTGGGACAACAATGAGCAGTTCTTC CASSNWDNNEQFF
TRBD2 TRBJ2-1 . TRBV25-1 TGTGCCAGCAGTCACCCCCGAGGACTAGAGACACTCTTC CASSHPRGLETLF
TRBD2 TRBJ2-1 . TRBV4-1 TGCGCCAGCAGCCAGGGAACCCTTCGACTAGCGGGTACCTACAATGAGCAGTTCTTC CASSQGTLRLAGTYNEQFF
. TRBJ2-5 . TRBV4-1 TGCGCCAGCAGCGCACCGGGACAAATTCAAGAGACCCAGTACTTC CASSAPGQIQETQYF
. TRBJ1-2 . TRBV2 TGTGCCAGCAGTGAAGATCCAGGCGATCACTATGGCTACACCTTC CASSEDPGDHYGYTF
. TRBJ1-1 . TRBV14 TGTGCCAGCAGCCAAGAATCTTGGGAGGTAATGAACACTGAAGCTTTCTTT CASSQESWEVMNTEAFF
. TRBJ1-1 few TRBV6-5 TGTGCCAGCAGTTACAGATTCAGGGCGCACACTGAAGCTTTCTTT CASSYRFRAHTEAFF
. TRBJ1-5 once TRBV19 TGTGCCATTGGGCCTGACAGAGAAAATCAGCCCCAGCATTTT CAIGPDRENQPQHF